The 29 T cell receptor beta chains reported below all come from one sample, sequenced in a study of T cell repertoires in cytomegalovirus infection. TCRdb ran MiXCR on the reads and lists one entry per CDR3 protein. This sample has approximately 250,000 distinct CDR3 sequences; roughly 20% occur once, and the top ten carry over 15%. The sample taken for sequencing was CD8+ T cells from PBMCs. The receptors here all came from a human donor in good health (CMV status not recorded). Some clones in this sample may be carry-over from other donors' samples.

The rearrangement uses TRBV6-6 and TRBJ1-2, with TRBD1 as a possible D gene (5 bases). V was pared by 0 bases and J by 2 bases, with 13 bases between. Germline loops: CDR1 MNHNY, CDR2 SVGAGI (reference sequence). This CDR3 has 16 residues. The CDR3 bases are TGTGCCAGCAGTTACTCGAGATTGGACACCAACTATGGCTACACCTTC. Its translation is CASSYSRLDTNYGYTF.

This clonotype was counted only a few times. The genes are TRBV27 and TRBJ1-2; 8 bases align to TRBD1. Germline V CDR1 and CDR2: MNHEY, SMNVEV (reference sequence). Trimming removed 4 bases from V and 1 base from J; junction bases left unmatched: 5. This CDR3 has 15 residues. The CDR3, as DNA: TGTGCCAGCAGTTCTGGACAGGGACTTAACTATGGCTACACCTTC. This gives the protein CASSSGQGLNYGYTF.

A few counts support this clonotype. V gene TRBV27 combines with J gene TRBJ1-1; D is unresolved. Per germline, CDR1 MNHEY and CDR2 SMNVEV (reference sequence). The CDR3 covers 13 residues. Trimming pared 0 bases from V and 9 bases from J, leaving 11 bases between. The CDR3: CASSLSGSSQAFF. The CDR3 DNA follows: TGTGCCAGCAGTTTATCGGGCAGTAGCCAAGCTTTCTTT.

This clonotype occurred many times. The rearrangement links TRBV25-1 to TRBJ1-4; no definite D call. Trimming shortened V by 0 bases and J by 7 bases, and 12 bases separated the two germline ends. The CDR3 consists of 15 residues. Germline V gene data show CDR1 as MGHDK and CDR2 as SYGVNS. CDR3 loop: CASSEYPNPGEKLFF. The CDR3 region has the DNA TGTGCCAGCAGTGAATACCCAAACCCAGGTGAAAAACTGTTTTTT.

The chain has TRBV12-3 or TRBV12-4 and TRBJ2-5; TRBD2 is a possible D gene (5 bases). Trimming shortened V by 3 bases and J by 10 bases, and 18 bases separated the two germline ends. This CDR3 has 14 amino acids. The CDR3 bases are TGTGCCAGCAGTTTCTTTCCGGGGTTAAGGGACCAGTACTTC. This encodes CASSFFPGLRDQYF.

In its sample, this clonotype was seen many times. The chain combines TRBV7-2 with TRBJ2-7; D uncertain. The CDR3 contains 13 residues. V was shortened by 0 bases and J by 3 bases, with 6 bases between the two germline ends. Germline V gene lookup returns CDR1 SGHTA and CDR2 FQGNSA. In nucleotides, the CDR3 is TGTGCCAGCAGCTTAGCGACTGGCTACGAGCAGTACTTC. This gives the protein CASSLATGYEQYF.

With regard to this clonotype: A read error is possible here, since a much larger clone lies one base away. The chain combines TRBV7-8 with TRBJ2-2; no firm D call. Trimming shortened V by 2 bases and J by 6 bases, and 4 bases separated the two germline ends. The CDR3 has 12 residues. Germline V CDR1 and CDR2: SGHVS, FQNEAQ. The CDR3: CASSLTAGELFF. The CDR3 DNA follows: TGTGCCAGCAGCTTAACGGCCGGGGAGCTGTTTTTT.

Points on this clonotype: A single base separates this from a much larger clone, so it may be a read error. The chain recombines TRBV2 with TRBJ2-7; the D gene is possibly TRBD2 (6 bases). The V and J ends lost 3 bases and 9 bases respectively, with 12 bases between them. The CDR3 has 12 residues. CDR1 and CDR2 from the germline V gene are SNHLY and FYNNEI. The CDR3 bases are TGTGCCAGCAGTGACGGGCGGGACGTGCAGTACTTC. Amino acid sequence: CASSDGRDVQYF.

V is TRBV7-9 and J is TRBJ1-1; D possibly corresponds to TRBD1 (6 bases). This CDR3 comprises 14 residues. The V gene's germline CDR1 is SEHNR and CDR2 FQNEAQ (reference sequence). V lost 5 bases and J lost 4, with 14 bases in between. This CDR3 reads CASSAPGVITEAFF. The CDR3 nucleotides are TGTGCCAGCAGCGCGCCAGGGGTGATCACTGAAGCTTTCTTT.

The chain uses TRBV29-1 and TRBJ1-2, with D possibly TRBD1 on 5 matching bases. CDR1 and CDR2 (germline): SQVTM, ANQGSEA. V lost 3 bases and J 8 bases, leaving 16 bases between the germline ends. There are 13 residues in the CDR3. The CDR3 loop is CSVDLPGEGGYTF. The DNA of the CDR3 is TGCAGCGTTGATCTCCCCGGCGAGGGGGGCTACACCTTC.

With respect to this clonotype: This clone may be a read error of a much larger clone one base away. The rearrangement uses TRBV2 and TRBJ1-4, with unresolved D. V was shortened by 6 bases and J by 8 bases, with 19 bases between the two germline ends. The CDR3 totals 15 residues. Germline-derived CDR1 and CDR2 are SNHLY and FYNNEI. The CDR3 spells CASSPADGVLEKLFF. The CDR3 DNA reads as TGTGCCAGCAGCCCCGCGGACGGTGTTTTGGAAAAACTGTTTTTT.

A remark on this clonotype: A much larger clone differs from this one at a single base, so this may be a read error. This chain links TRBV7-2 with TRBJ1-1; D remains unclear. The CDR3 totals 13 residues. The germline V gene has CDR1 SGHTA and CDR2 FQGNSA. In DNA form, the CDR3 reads TGTGCCAACAGCTTAGCTTTTGGGACTGAAGCTTTCTTT. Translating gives CANSLAFGTEAFF.

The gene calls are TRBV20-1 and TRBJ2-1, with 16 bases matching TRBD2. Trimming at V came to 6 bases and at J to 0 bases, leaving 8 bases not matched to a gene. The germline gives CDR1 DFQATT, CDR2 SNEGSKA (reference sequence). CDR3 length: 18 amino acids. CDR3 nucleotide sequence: TGCAGTGCCACCGGGACTAGCGGGGGGGAAAGCTCCTACAATGAGCAGTTCTTC. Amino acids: CSATGTSGGESSYNEQFF.

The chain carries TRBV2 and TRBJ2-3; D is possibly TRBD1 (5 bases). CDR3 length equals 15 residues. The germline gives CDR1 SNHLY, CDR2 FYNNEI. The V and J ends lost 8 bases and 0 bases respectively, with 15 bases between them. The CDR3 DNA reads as TGTGCCAGCGCTGACAGAGCTACTAGCACAGATACGCAGTATTTT. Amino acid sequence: CASADRATSTDTQYF.

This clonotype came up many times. CDR3 in amino acids: CASKPGSLTYNEQFF. DNA for the CDR3: TGTGCCAGCAAACCAGGGAGCCTTACTTACAATGAGCAGTTCTTC. This chain uses TRBV27 with TRBJ2-1, with D perhaps TRBD1 or TRBD2 (5 bases each). Germline values: CDR1 MNHEY, CDR2 SMNVEV (reference sequence). The V end lost 7 bases, the J end lost 4 bases, and 17 bases lay between the germline ends. The CDR3 has 15 residues.

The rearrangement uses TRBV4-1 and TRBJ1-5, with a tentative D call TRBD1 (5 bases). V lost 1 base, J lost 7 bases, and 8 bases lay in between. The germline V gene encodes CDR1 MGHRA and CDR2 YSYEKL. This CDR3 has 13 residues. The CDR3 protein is CASSQGREQPQHF. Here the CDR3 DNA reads TGCGCCAGCAGCCAAGGCAGGGAGCAGCCCCAGCATTTT.

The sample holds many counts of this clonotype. CDR3 protein: CASSLFVSDAEAFF. The CDR3 DNA reads TGTGCCAGCAGTCTCTTTGTTTCAGACGCTGAAGCTTTCTTT. The rearrangement joins TRBV7-2 to TRBJ1-1; unclear D gene. Germline V gene sequence: CDR1 SGHTA, CDR2 FQGNSA. Trimming took 6 bases from V and 6 from J, leaving 17 bases between them. This CDR3 is built from 14 residues.

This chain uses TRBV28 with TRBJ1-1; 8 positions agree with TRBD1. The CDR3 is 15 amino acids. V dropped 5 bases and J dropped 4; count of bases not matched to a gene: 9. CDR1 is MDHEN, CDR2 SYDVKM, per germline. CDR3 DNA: TGTGCCAGCAGTCCGTACAGGGGGGGTGGCACTGAAGCTTTCTTT. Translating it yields CASSPYRGGGTEAFF.

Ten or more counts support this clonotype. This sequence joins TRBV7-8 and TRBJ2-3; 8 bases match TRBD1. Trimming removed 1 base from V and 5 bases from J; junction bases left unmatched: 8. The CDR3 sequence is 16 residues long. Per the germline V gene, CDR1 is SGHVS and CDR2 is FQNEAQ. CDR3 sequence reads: CASSLEGTGLLDTQYF. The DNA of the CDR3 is TGTGCCAGCAGCTTAGAGGGGACAGGTTTGCTAGATACGCAGTATTTT.

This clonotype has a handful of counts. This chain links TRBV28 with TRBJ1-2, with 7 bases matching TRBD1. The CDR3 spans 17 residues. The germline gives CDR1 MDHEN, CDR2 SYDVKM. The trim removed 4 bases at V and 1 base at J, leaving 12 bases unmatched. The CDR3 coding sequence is TGTGCCAGCAGTTCCTACGAAATGAACAGGGGTAACTATGGCTACACCTTC. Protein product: CASSSYEMNRGNYGYTF.

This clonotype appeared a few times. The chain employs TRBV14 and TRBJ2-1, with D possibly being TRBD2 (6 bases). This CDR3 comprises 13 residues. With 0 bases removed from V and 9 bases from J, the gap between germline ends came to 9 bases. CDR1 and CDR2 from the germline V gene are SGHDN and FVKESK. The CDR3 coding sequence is TGTGCCAGCAGCCAAGAGGGAGCGGGTGAGCAGTTCTTC. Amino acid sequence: CASSQEGAGEQFF.

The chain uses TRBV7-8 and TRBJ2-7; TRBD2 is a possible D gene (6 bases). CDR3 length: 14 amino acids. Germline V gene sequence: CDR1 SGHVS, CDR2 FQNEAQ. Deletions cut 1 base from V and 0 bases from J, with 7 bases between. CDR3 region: CASSLVEGSYEQYF. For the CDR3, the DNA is TGTGCCAGCAGCTTAGTGGAGGGCTCCTACGAGCAGTACTTC. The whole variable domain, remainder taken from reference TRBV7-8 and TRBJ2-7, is GAGVSQSPRYKVAKRGQDVALRCDPISGHVSLFWYQQALGQGPEFLTYFQNEAQLDKSGLPSDRFFAERPEGSVSTLKIQRTQQEDSAVYLCASSLVEGSYEQYFGPGTRLTVT.

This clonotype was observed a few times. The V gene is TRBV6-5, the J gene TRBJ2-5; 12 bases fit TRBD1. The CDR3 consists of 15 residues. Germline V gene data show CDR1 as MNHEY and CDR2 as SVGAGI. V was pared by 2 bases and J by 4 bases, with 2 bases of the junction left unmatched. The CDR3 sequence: CASSYGTGGAETQYF. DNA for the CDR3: TGTGCCAGCAGTTACGGGACAGGGGGCGCAGAGACCCAGTACTTC.

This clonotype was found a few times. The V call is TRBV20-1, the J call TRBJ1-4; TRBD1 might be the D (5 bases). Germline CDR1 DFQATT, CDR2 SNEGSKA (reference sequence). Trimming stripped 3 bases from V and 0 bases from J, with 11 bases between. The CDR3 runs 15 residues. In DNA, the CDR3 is TGCAGTGCTAGCACCCTCAGGGCAACTAATGAAAAACTGTTTTTT. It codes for CSASTLRATNEKLFF.

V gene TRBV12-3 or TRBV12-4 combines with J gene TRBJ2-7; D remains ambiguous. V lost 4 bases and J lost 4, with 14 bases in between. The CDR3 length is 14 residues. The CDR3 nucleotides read TGTGCCAGCAGTTCGACGGTGAAAACTTACGAGCAGTACTTC. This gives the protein CASSSTVKTYEQYF.

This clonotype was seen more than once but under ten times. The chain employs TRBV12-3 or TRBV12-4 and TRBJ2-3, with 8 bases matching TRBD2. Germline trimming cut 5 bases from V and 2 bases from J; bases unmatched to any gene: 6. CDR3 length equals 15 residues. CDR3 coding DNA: TGTGCCAGCAGTGCCGGACTAGCCTTCACAGATACGCAGTATTTT. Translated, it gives CASSAGLAFTDTQYF.

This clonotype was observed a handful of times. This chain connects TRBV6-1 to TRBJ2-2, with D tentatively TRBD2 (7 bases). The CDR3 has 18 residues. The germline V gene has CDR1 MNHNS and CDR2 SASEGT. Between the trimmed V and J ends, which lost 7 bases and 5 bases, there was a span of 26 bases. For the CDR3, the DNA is TGTGCCAGCACCTCAGCGGGACTATTTTTAAGGGGGACCGGGGAGCTGTTTTTT. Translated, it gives CASTSAGLFLRGTGELFF.

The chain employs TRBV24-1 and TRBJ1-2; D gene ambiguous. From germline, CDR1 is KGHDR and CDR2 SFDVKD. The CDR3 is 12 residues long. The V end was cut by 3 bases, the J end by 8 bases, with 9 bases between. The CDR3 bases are TGTGCCACCAGTGATCCCTCGGGCGGCTACACCTTC. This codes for CATSDPSGGYTF.

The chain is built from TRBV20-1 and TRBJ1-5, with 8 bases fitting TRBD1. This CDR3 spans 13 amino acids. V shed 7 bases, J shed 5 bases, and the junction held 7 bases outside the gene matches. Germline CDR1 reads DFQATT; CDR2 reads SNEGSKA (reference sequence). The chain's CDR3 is CSGSGTGDQPQHF. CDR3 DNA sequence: TGCAGTGGCTCCGGGACAGGAGATCAGCCCCAGCATTTT.